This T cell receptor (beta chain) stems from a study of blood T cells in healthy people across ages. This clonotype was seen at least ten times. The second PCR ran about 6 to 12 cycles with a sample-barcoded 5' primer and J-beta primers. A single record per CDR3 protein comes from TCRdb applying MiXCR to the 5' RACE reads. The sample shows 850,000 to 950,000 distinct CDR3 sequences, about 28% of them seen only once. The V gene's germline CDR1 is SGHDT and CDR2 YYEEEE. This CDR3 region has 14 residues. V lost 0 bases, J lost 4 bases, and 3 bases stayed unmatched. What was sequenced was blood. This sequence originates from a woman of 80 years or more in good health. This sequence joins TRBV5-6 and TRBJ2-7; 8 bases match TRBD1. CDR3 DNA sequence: TGTGCCAGCAGCTTGGGGGGACAGGAATACGAGCAGTACTTC. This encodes CASSLGGQEYEQYF.